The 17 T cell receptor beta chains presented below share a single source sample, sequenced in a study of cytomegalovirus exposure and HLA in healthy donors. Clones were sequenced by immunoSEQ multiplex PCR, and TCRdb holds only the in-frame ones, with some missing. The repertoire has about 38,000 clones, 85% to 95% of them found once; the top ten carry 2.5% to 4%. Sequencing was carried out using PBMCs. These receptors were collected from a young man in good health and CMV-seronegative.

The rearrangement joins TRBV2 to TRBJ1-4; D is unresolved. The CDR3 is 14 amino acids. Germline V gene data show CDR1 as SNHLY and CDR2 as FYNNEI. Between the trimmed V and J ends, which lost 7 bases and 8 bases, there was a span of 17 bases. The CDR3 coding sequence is TGTGCCAGCAAGGTGGCAGGAACTGAGGAAAAACTGTTTTTT. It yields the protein CASKVAGTEEKLFF.

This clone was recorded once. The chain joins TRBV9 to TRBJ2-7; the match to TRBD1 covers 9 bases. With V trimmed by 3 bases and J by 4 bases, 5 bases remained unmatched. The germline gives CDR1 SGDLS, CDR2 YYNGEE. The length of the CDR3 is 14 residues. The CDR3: CASSALTGGYEQYF. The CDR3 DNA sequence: TGTGCCAGCAGCGCCCTGACAGGGGGATACGAGCAGTACTTC. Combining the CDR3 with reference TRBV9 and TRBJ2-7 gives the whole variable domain DSGVTQTPKHLITATGQRVTLRCSPRSGDLSVYWYQQSLDQGLQFLIQYYNGEERAKGNILERFSAQQFPDLHSELNLSSLELGDSALYFCASSALTGGYEQYFGPGTRLTVT.

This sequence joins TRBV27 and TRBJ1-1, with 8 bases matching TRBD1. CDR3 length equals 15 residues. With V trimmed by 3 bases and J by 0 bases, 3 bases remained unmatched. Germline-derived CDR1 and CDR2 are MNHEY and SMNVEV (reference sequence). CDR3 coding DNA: TGTGCCAGCAGTTTCGCAGGGGGCTTGAACACTGAAGCTTTCTTT. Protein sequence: CASSFAGGLNTEAFF.

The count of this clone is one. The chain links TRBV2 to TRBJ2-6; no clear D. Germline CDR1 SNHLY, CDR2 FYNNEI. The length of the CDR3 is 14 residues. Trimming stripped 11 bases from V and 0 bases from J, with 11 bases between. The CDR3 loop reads CASSPGSGANVLTF. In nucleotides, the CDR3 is TGTGCCTCCAGTCCAGGCTCTGGGGCCAACGTCCTGACTTTC.

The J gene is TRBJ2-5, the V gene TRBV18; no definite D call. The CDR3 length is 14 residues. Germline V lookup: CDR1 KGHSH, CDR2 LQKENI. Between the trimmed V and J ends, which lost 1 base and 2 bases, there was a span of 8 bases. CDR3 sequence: CASSPLSVQETQYF. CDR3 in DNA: TGTGCCAGCTCACCACTAAGCGTGCAAGAGACCCAGTACTTC.

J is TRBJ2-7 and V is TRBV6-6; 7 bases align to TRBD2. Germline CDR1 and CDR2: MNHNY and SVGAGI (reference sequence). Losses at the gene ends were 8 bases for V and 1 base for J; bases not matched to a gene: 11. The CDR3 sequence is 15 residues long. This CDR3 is CASGGGRQESYEQYF. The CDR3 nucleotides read TGTGCCAGCGGGGGGGGACGGCAGGAGTCCTACGAGCAGTACTTC.

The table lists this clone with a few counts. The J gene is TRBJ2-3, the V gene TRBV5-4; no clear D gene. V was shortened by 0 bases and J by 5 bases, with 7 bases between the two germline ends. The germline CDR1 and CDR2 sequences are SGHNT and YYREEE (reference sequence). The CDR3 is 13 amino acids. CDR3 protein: CASSLGQRDTQYF. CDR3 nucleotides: TGTGCCAGCAGCTTGGGGCAAAGAGATACGCAGTATTTT.

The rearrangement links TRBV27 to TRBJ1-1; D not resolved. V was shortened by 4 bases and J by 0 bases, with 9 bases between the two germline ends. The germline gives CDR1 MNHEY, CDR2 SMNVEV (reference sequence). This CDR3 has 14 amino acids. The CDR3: CASSWRAMNTEAFF. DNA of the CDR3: TGTGCCAGCAGTTGGAGGGCCATGAACACTGAAGCTTTCTTT.

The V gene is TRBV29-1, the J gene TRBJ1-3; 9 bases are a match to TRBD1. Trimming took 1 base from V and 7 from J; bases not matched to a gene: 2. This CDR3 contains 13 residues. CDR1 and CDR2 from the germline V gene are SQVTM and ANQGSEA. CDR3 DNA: TGCAGCGTTGAAGGGGACAGGGCCAACACCATATATTTT. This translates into CSVEGDRANTIYF.

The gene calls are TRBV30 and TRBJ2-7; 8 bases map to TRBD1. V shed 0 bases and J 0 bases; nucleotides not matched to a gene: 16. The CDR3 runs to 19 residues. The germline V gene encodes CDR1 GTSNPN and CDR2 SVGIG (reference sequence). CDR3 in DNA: TGTGCCTGGAGTGTTCTCCCAGGACAGGGAAACTCAAACTCCTACGAGCAGTACTTC. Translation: CAWSVLPGQGNSNSYEQYF.

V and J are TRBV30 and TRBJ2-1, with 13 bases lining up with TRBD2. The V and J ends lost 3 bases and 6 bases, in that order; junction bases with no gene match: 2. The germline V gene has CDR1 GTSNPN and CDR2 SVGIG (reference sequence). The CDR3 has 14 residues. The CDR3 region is CAWRLAGGINEQFF. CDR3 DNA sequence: TGTGCCTGGAGACTAGCGGGAGGGATCAATGAGCAGTTCTTC.

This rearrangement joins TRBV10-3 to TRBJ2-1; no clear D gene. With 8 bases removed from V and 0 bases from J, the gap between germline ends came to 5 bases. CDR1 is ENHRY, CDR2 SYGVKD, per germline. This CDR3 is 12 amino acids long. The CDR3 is CAIFNSYNEQFF. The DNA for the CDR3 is TGTGCCATCTTTAACTCCTACAATGAGCAGTTCTTC.

CDR3 sequence: CASSRASGKGTGELFF. CDR3 sequence (DNA): TGTGCCAGCAGCAGGGCTAGCGGGAAGGGTACCGGGGAGCTGTTTTTT. The chain couples TRBV7-9 to TRBJ2-2; 9 nucleotides line up with TRBD2. The trim removed 5 bases at V and 5 bases at J, leaving 9 bases unmatched. This CDR3 has 16 amino acids. Germline V CDR1 and CDR2: SEHNR, FQNEAQ (reference sequence).

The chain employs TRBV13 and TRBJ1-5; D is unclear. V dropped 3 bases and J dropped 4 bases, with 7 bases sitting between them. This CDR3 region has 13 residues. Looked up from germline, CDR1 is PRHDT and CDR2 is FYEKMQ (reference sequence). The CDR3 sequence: CASSLRRNQPQHF. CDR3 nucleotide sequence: TGTGCCAGCAGCTTGCGCAGGAATCAGCCCCAGCATTTT.

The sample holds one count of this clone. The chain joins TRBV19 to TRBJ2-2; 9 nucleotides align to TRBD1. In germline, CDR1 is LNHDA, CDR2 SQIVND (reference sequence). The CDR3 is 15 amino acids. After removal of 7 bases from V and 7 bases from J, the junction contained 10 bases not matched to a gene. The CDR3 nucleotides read TGTGCCAGTATGGGGAACAGGGGGCTGAACGGGGAGCTGTTTTTT. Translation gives CASMGNRGLNGELFF.

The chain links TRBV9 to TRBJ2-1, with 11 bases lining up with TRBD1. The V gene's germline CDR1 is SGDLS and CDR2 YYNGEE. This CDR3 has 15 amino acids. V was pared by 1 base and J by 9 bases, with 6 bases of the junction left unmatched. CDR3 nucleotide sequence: TGTGCCAGCAGCGTATCGGGACAGGGGGGAGGTGAGCAGTTCTTC. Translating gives CASSVSGQGGGEQFF.

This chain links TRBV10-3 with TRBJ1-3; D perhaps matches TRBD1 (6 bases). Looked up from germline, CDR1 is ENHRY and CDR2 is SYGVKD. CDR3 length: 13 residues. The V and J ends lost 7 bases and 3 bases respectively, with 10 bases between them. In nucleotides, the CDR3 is TGTGCCATCATGGCCAGGGGTGGAAACACCATATATTTT. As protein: CAIMARGGNTIYF.